This T cell receptor (beta chain) was captured in a study of T cells after yellow fever vaccination. On the study more broadly: Preparing low-cell-number fractions relied on SMART-Seq v4 Ultra Low Input. General study results and limits: It was a weaker secondary response, yet one that peaked faster, at day 5 versus 15. Once the booster was given, most primary-vaccination clones reappeared, at 95% to 98% for CD4 and 88% for CD8. Relatively few clonotypes were ones that appeared in both CD4 and CD8 compartments.

TCRdb re-called the 5' RACE reads with MiXCR, one entry per CDR3 protein. The table lists approximately 170,000 distinct CDR3 sequences, roughly 11% of them singletons. Comments on this clonotype: Its antigen remains unknown.

This TCR came from a man between 18 and 35 years old who received the YFV17D yellow fever vaccine. This sample comprised CD8+ T cells sorted from PBMCs, obtained 15 days after the yellow fever booster vaccination.

The CDR3 here is CASSSGTGLTGELFF. The CDR3 bases are TGTGCCAGCAGCTCCGGGACAGGACTCACCGGGGAGCTGTTTTTT. The chain recombines TRBV12-3 or TRBV12-4 with TRBJ2-2; 8 bases map to TRBD1. The V gene end was trimmed by 6 bases and the J gene end by 4 bases; junction bases not matched to a gene: 7. The CDR3 covers 15 residues.